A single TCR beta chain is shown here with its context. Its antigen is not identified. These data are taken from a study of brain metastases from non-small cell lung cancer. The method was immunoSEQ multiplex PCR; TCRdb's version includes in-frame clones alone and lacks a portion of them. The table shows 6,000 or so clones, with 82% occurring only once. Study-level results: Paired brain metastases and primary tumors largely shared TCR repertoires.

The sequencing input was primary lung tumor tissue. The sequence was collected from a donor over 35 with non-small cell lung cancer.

Here the CDR3 DNA reads TGTGCCAGCAGCCGTGAGGGGTTAGGGGACGAGCAGTACTTC. Its translation is CASSREGLGDEQYF. This rearrangement joins TRBV7-2 to TRBJ2-7, with D perhaps given as TRBD1 or TRBD2 (5 bases each). Germline assignment: CDR1 SGHTA and CDR2 FQGNSA. The CDR3 runs to 14 residues. Trimming left V 5 bases short and J 5 bases short, with 16 bases between.